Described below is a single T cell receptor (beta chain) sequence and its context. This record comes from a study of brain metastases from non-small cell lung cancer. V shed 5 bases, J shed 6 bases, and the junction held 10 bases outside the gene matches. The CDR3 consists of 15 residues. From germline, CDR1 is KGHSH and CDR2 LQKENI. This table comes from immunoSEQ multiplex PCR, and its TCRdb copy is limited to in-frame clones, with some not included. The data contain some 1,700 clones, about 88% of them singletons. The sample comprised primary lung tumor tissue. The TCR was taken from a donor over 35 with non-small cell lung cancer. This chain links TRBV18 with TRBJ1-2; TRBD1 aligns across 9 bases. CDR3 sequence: CASSVSGTGIDGYTF. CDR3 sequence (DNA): TGTGCCAGCTCAGTTTCCGGGACAGGGATCGATGGCTACACCTTC.